The present T cell receptor beta chain was sequenced within a study of control samples from healthy donors and cancer patients. This clone was recorded a few times. Sequenced by immunoSEQ multiplex PCR; TCRdb stores in-frame clones only, minus some. This sample yields roughly 120,000 clones, of which roughly nine tenths are seen a single time; 7.8% belongs to the top ten. The clonotype originates from a woman under 30 in good health. The sequenced sample consisted of blood.

Here the CDR3 reads CAWRGAGSTDTQYF. CDR3 coding DNA: TGTGCCTGGAGGGGGGCAGGGAGCACAGATACGCAGTATTTT. The chain couples TRBV30 to TRBJ2-3; D may be TRBD1 (6 bases). V was pared by 3 bases and J by 0 bases, with 10 bases between. This CDR3 is 14 amino acids long. Germline lookup yields CDR1 GTSNPN and CDR2 SVGIG (reference sequence).